This T cell receptor (beta chain) was identified in a study of T-cell reconstitution after alpha-beta-depleted transplantation in children. Study conclusions and caveats: About two months after transplant, alpha-beta T cells reportedly came from several hundred expanded graft clones. TCRbeta diversity was high at day 60 in some patients (a result of surviving recipient T cells and thymic progenitors).

The CDR3 loop spans 12 amino acids. Germline V gives CDR1 GTSNPN, CDR2 SVGIG (reference sequence). V dropped 5 bases and J dropped 3 bases, with 11 bases sitting between them. As to this clonotype: What it binds is unknown.

During its preparation, the TCRbeta library received unique molecular identifiers. TCRdb recomputed calls from the PCR reads with MiXCR, one row per CDR3 protein. The sample holds some 130,000 distinct CDR3 sequences, about 9.9% seen once. J is TRBJ2-7 and V is TRBV30; D ambiguous. The sequence was obtained from a girl under two years old who had a stem cell transplant for combined immunodeficiency, so the T cells may come from the graft donor. The sample here was PBMCs, mostly from graft donor cells, taken 180 days after TCRalphabeta/CD19-depleted stem cell transplant. The chain's CDR3 is CAWSQGHYEQYF. The DNA for the CDR3 is TGTGCCTGGTCTCAAGGGCACTACGAGCAGTACTTC.